These T cell receptor beta chains were read from a single sample in a study of T cells in Graves' hyperthyroidism and ophthalmopathy. One entry per CDR3 protein results from TCRdb running MiXCR on the multiplex PCR reads. The top ten clones hold 17% of a sample with around 500,000 distinct CDR3 sequences, 13% to 15% of them seen once. Input material: blood. The receptors originated from a woman younger than 35 with Graves' hyperthyroidism. CDR3s include the opening cysteine and the closing phenylalanine or tryptophan. A D gene is named only where the DNA matches it firmly. Some rows mark clone size as missing; the rest say once, few, many or name a class of expanded clone.

v_gene	d_gene	j_gene	abundance	CDR3aa	CDR3nt
TRBV7-9	TRBD2	TRBJ2-1	NA	CASSSGSTSGRGEQFF	TGTGCCAGCAGCTCGGGGTCTACTAGCGGACGAGGCGAGCAGTTCTTC
TRBV12-3/TRBV12-4	TRBD1	TRBJ1-5	few	CASRRTGGFQPQHF	TGTGCCAGCAGGAGGACAGGGGGCTTTCAGCCCCAGCATTTT
TRBV10-1	TRBD1	TRBJ2-2	few	CASSEDRGLAGELFF	TGCGCCAGCAGTGAGGACAGGGGGCTGGCCGGGGAGCTGTTTTTT
TRBV5-1	NA	TRBJ2-1	many	CASSLAQGGNEQFF	TGCGCCAGCAGCTTGGCCCAGGGTGGGAATGAGCAGTTCTTC
TRBV7-3	NA	TRBJ2-7	NA	CASSLMRVTHRGTSSYEQYF	TGTGCCAGCAGCTTAATGCGGGTCACCCACAGGGGGACTAGCTCCTACGAGCAGTACTTC
TRBV6-1	NA	TRBJ2-3	many	CATDRLTDTQYF	TGTGCCACCGATAGGCTCACAGATACGCAGTATTTT
TRBV11-3	TRBD1	TRBJ1-1	many	CASSPWTGDDTEAFF	TGTGCCAGCAGCCCCTGGACAGGGGACGACACTGAAGCTTTCTTT
TRBV30	NA	TRBJ1-1	many	CAFNKGDSEAFF	TGTGCCTTTAACAAAGGGGACTCGGAAGCTTTCTTT
TRBV13	NA	TRBJ1-2	few	CASSGRGAPNYGYTF	TGTGCCAGCAGCGGCCGGGGGGCCCCGAACTATGGCTACACCTTC
TRBV6-1	TRBD1	TRBJ1-1	many	CASNGQGLNTEAFF	TGTGCCAGCAACGGACAGGGGTTAAACACTGAAGCTTTCTTT
TRBV20-1	NA	TRBJ2-1	many	CSARPLLLYNEQFF	TGCAGTGCTAGGCCCCTCCTCCTTTACAATGAGCAGTTCTTC
TRBV11-3	TRBD1	TRBJ2-2	many	CATQGDGTVNTGELFF	TGTGCCACCCAGGGTGACGGGACAGTAAACACCGGGGAGCTGTTTTTT
TRBV24-1	NA	TRBJ2-1	few	CATSDSLTSGDEQFF	TGTGCCACCAGTGATTCCCTGACTAGTGGCGATGAGCAGTTCTTC
TRBV4-1	NA	TRBJ2-2	many	CASMGTLVEHTGELFF	TGCGCCAGCATGGGGACACTGGTAGAGCACACCGGGGAGCTGTTTTTT
TRBV12-3/TRBV12-4	TRBD2	TRBJ2-3	many	CASSSSRDYPTDTQYF	TGTGCCAGCAGTTCGAGCCGGGACTATCCCACAGATACGCAGTATTTT
TRBV5-1	NA	TRBJ2-6	NA	CASSLSVGVSGANVLTF	TGCGCCAGCAGCTTGAGTGTCGGGGTCTCTGGGGCCAACGTCCTGACTTTC
TRBV27	TRBD2	TRBJ2-3	few	CARSDGRMVSTDTQYF	TGTGCCAGGTCGGACGGGAGGATGGTCAGCACAGATACGCAGTATTTT
TRBV7-9	NA	TRBJ1-1	NA	CASSWDSEAFF	TGTGCCAGCAGCTGGGACTCCGAAGCTTTCTTT
TRBV18	NA	TRBJ2-1	many	CASSTPSTTKGLNEQFF	TGTGCCAGCTCCACCCCATCGACTACCAAAGGACTCAATGAGCAGTTCTTC
TRBV12-3/TRBV12-4	NA	TRBJ2-1	many	CASTSNRDPYNEQFF	TGTGCCAGCACATCAAACAGGGATCCCTACAATGAGCAGTTCTTC
TRBV27	NA	TRBJ1-5	NA	CASSPYPINQPQHF	TGTGCCAGCAGTCCCTACCCAATCAATCAGCCCCAGCATTTT
TRBV28	TRBD2	TRBJ2-3	many	CASTHLDLAGADTQYF	TGTGCCAGCACTCATTTGGATCTAGCGGGAGCAGATACGCAGTATTTT
TRBV19	NA	TRBJ2-5	NA	CASSNEQGRETQYF	TGTGCCAGTAGCAACGAGCAGGGTCGGGAGACCCAGTACTTC
TRBV19	NA	TRBJ2-2	many	CASSATQNTGELFF	TGTGCCAGTAGTGCCACACAGAACACCGGGGAGCTGTTTTTT
TRBV29-1	NA	TRBJ1-3	NA	CSSQDIGNTIYF	TGCAGCTCTCAAGACATAGGAAACACCATATATTTT
TRBV10-2	TRBD1	TRBJ2-2	few	CASRGQGVAGELFF	TGCGCCAGCAGGGGACAGGGAGTAGCCGGGGAGCTGTTTTTT
TRBV14	NA	TRBJ2-7	NA	CASSLLDTLGQYF	TGTGCCAGCAGCCTACTCGACACCCTCGGGCAGTACTTC
TRBV11-2	TRBD2	TRBJ2-1	once	CASSWEGRAGNEQFF	TGTGCCAGCAGCTGGGAAGGGAGGGCCGGTAATGAGCAGTTCTTC
TRBV6-1	TRBD1	TRBJ1-2	many	CASSYSPLEWQGEDYGYTF	TGTGCCAGCAGTTACTCCCCTTTAGAGTGGCAGGGGGAGGACTATGGCTACACCTTC
TRBV7-9	NA	TRBJ1-2	few	CASSLAAQGSYYGYTF	TGTGCCAGCAGCTTAGCGGCACAGGGATCGTACTATGGCTACACCTTC
TRBV10-3	TRBD2	TRBJ2-5	many	CAAAEAGVAETQYF	TGTGCCGCCGCTGAAGCGGGAGTGGCAGAGACCCAGTACTTC
TRBV9	NA	TRBJ2-5	few	CASSARDPETQYF	TGTGCCAGCAGCGCCAGGGACCCAGAGACCCAGTACTTC
TRBV28	NA	TRBJ2-3	many	CASSLSSAGYDTQYF	TGTGCCAGCAGTTTGTCCTCGGCAGGGTACGATACGCAGTATTTT
TRBV30	NA	TRBJ1-1	many	CAWSIPKRNTEAFF	TGTGCCTGGAGTATTCCTAAACGGAACACTGAAGCTTTCTTT
TRBV19	NA	TRBJ2-2	many	CASSIGGGAGELFF	TGTGCCAGTAGTATTGGAGGCGGGGCCGGGGAGCTGTTTTTT
TRBV11-2	NA	TRBJ2-5	many	CASSLDHGFETQYF	TGTGCCAGCAGCTTAGACCATGGCTTCGAGACCCAGTACTTC
TRBV9	TRBD2	TRBJ2-3	many	CASSSPGLAGVNTQYF	TGTGCCAGCAGCTCCCCGGGACTAGCGGGAGTCAATACGCAGTATTTT
TRBV5-1	NA	TRBJ2-3	NA	CASSFVERDTQYF	TGCGCCAGCAGCTTCGTAGAGAGAGATACGCAGTATTTT
TRBV18	NA	TRBJ2-2	many	CASSPPSGAGNTGELFF	TGTGCCAGCTCACCCCCCAGTGGTGCGGGGAACACCGGGGAGCTGTTTTTT
TRBV19	TRBD1	TRBJ2-7	NA	CASSTRTGGVEQYF	TGTGCCAGTAGTACACGGACAGGGGGCGTCGAGCAGTACTTC
TRBV30	NA	TRBJ1-5	many	CAWSVDTNQPQHF	TGTGCCTGGAGTGTAGACACCAATCAGCCCCAGCATTTT
TRBV7-3	NA	TRBJ2-2	many	CASSLGLGAGELFF	TGTGCCAGCAGCTTAGGGCTAGGGGCCGGGGAGCTGTTTTTT